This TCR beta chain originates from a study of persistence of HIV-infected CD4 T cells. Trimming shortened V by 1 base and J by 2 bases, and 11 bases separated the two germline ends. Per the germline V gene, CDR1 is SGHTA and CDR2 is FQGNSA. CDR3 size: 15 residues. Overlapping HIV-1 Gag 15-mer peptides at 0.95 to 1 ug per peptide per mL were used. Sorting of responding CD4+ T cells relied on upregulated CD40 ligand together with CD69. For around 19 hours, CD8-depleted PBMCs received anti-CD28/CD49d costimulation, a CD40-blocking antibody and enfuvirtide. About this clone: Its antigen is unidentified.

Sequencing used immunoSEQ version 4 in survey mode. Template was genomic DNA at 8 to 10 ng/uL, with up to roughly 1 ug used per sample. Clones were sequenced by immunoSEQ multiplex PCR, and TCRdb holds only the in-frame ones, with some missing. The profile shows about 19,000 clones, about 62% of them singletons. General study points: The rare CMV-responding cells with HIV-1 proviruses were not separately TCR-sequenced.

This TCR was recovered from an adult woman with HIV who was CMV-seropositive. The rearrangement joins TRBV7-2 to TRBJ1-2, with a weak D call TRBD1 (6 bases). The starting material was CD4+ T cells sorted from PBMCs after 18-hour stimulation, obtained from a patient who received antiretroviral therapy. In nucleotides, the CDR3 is TGTGCCAGCAGCTTAGAGAGCGGACAGAACTATGGCTACACCTTC. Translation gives CASSLESGQNYGYTF.